This record covers a single T cell receptor (beta chain). The sample is drawn from a study of blood T cell repertoires in COVID-19. In the source study's methods: Reference gene primer amplification gave nucleated cell count estimates. Clones were sequenced by immunoSEQ multiplex PCR, and TCRdb holds only the in-frame ones, with some missing. The DNA was the basis for D and trimming; V, J and clone size are from that table. The profile shows about 170,000 clones, about 85% of them singletons. CDR1 SGHNT and CDR2 YYREEE come from the germline V gene (reference sequence). J lost 1 base, V lost 0 bases, and 0 bases had no gene match. The CDR3 runs to 15 residues.

The receptor's source is a woman between 65 and 79 years old with COVID-19, enrolled during active disease. Sequencing was done on a sample of peripheral blood. The V and J genes are TRBV5-4 and TRBJ2-3; 9 bases map to TRBD2. CDR3 sequence (DNA): TGTGCCAGCAGCTTGGGGACTAGCGGCACAGATACGCAGTATTTT. Amino acids: CASSLGTSGTDTQYF.